This T cell receptor (beta chain) was found in a study of beta chain features in type 1 diabetes. Overall study findings and caveats: In all four CD4+ subsets, TCRB CDR3 length was significantly, moderately reduced in type 1 diabetes. Type 1 diabetes patients had fewer VDJ junction insertions and more deletions.

Of the isolated RNA, all was reverse transcribed, and so the sequenced material was expressed TCRB transcripts. TCRdb's copy holds only in-frame clones and misses some; the assay was immunoSEQ multiplex PCR. The data show hundreds of thousands of clones, about 14% seen once. Remarks on this clone: Its specificity is not known.

A single heparinised draw of roughly 110 mL on average was taken per donor. Staining for CD45RO/CCR7/CD25/CD127/CD95/CD27 allowed sorting of CD4+ naive, central memory, regulatory and stem cell-like memory cells. This clonotype was sampled from a man in his thirties or forties in good health. The specimen sequenced was central memory CD4+ T cells from blood.

The CDR3 region has the DNA TGTGCCAGCAGTAGTAGCGGGACGAACACCGGGGAGCTGTTTTTT. The encoded protein is CASSSSGTNTGELFF. This chain joins TRBV28 and TRBJ2-2; TRBD2 matches 8 bases. This CDR3 has 15 residues. The J segment lost 0 bases and the V segment lost 5 bases, leaving 2 bases of the junction unmatched. Germline loops: CDR1 MDHEN, CDR2 SYDVKM. Looking up the rest from reference TRBV28 and TRBJ2-2 gives the full variable domain: DVKVTQSSRYLVKRTGEKVFLECVQDMDHENMFWYRQDPGLGLRLIYFSYDVKMKEKGDIPEGYSVSREKKERFSLILESASTNQTSMYLCASSSSGTNTGELFFGEGSRLTVL.